Listed here are 9 T cell receptor beta chains from one sample, sequenced in a study of blood T cell repertoires in COVID-19. The repertoire was sequenced with immunoSEQ multiplex PCR; TCRdb's copy has only in-frame clones and lacks some. The sample has about 130,000 clones; over 85% are singletons. What was sequenced was peripheral blood. The receptors shown here come from a man over 45 with active COVID-19.

This rearrangement joins TRBV4-1 to TRBJ1-5; 7 bases line up with TRBD1. The CDR3 has 15 amino acids. CDR1 MGHRA and CDR2 YSYEKL come from the germline V gene. The V segment lost 1 base and the J segment 4 bases; nucleotides outside the gene matches: 4. CDR3 sequence reads: CASSQVPRGNQPQHF. CDR3 in DNA: TGCGCCAGCAGCCAAGTACCCAGGGGGAATCAGCCCCAGCATTTT.

The chain recombines TRBV6-6 with TRBJ2-6, with 8 bases fitting TRBD1. V gave up 5 bases and J gave up 1 base; unmatched junction bases: 10. Per germline, CDR1 MNHNY and CDR2 SVGAGI (reference sequence). The CDR3 is 18 amino acids. The CDR3 DNA sequence: TGTGCCAGCAGTCACGCGGACAGGGCCCGGTCTGGGGCCAACGTCCTGACTTTC. It specifies CASSHADRARSGANVLTF.

In this sample, this clone turned up once. This chain's CDR3 is CASSKMGTGVNTEAFF. The CDR3 DNA is TGTGCCAGCAGCAAAATGGGGACAGGAGTGAACACTGAAGCTTTCTTT. The chain has TRBV7-9 and TRBJ1-1, with 8 bases identical to TRBD1. The CDR3 sequence is 16 residues long. Losses at the gene ends were 5 bases for V and 0 bases for J; bases not matched to a gene: 8. The V gene's germline CDR1 is SEHNR and CDR2 FQNEAQ (reference sequence).

This rearrangement joins TRBV6-6 to TRBJ2-3, with 7 bases that match TRBD1. CDR1 is MNHNY and CDR2 is SVGAGI in the germline V gene (reference sequence). This CDR3 spans 12 amino acids. V was pared by 6 bases and J by 7 bases, with 4 bases of the junction left unmatched. The CDR3 coding sequence is TGTGCCAGCAGACCGACAGGGAATACGCAGTATTTT. Translation: CASRPTGNTQYF.

The V gene is TRBV15, the J gene TRBJ1-2; 8 positions match TRBD1. In germline, CDR1 is LNHNV, CDR2 YYDKDF (reference sequence). CDR3 length: 16 amino acids. Trimming took 3 bases from V and 3 from J; bases not matched to a gene: 9. As DNA, the CDR3 is TGTGCCACCAGCAGGGCACAGGGGGGCTTGGACTATGGCTACACCTTC. Its protein product is CATSRAQGGLDYGYTF.

The chain employs TRBV9 and TRBJ1-1; possibly TRBD1 for D (5 bases). CDR1 is SGDLS, CDR2 YYNGEE, per germline. This CDR3 region has 12 residues. V lost 4 bases and J 7 bases, leaving 11 bases between the germline ends. CDR3 DNA: TGTGCCAGCAGCCCTACGGGGGGTGAAGCTTTCTTT. Translation gives CASSPTGGEAFF.

This chain links TRBV12-5 with TRBJ2-3; 9 nucleotides align to TRBD1. Germline V CDR1 and CDR2: LGHNT, FRNRAP. The CDR3 loop spans 14 amino acids. V dropped 10 bases and J dropped 5; count of bases not matched to a gene: 10. This chain's CDR3 is CATRGQGNIDTQYF. The CDR3 DNA is TGTGCTACCAGAGGACAGGGGAACATAGATACGCAGTATTTT.

The chain joins TRBV15 to TRBJ1-4, with D maybe TRBD1 (5 bases). Deletions cut 2 bases from V and 7 bases from J, with 14 bases between. The CDR3 covers 15 residues. Germline-derived CDR1 and CDR2 are LNHNV and YYDKDF (reference sequence). CDR3 nucleotides: TGTGCCACCAGCAGATCAGCAGGGAATAGTGAAAAACTGTTTTTT. Its protein product is CATSRSAGNSEKLFF.

The rearrangement uses TRBV2 and TRBJ1-6; D possibly corresponds to TRBD1 (6 bases). CDR1 and CDR2 (germline): SNHLY, FYNNEI. The V gene lost 8 bases and the J gene lost 7 bases, with 12 bases spanning the gap. This CDR3 spans 13 amino acids. As DNA, the CDR3 is TGTGCCAGCGCTACAGACAGGAATTCACCCCTCCACTTT. Protein: CASATDRNSPLHF. Full variable domain (missing parts from reference TRBV2 and TRBJ1-6): EPEVTQTPSHQVTQMGQEVILRCVPISNHLYFYWYRQILGQKVEFLVSFYNNEISEKSEIFDDQFSVERPDGSNFTLKIRSTKLEDSAMYFCASATDRNSPLHFGNGTRLTVT.